This TCR beta chain was captured in a study of T cell changes during pregnancy in multiple sclerosis. Clones were read by immunoSEQ multiplex PCR, and TCRdb kept only the in-frame ones, dropping some. The sample records tens of thousands of clones, 92% being singletons. The CDR3 loop spans 15 amino acids. V shed 6 bases and J 0 bases; nucleotides not matched to a gene: 5. Germline loops: CDR1 SNHLY, CDR2 FYNNEI. The V gene is TRBV2, the J gene TRBJ2-7, with TRBD1 matching 10 bases. This TCR was sampled from a female donor with multiple sclerosis, enrolled in a pregnancy study. Sequenced material: CD4+ T cells from peripheral blood mononuclear cells, taken in the third trimester of pregnancy. The CDR3 is CASSRQGAASYEQYF. The DNA for the CDR3 is TGTGCCAGCAGCCGACAGGGGGCGGCCTCCTACGAGCAGTACTTC.